Listed here are 10 T cell receptor beta chains from one sample, sequenced in a study of blood T cells in healthy people across ages. With a J-beta primer mix and a sample-barcoded 5' primer, a second PCR ran about 6 to 11 cycles. TCRdb used MiXCR to reprocess the 5' RACE reads, holding one entry per CDR3 protein. The sample contains roughly 2 million distinct CDR3 sequences, around half of which appear only once. What was sequenced was blood. The receptors were gathered from a woman in her thirties or forties in good health.

This clonotype showed up just a few times. The chain uses TRBV12-3 or TRBV12-4 and TRBJ2-5; tentatively, D is TRBD2 (7 bases). This CDR3 contains 17 residues. Trimming pared 3 bases from V and 2 bases from J, leaving 19 bases between. The CDR3 nucleotides read TGTGCCAGCAGTTTCTTGAGTACGGGGGGCCGTCAAGAGACCCAGTACTTC. Translating gives CASSFLSTGGRQETQYF.

The chain employs TRBV6-2 or TRBV6-3 and TRBJ1-5, with D perhaps matching TRBD1 (5 bases). The CDR3 has 18 amino acids. V lost 2 bases and J lost 4, with 21 bases in between. Germline V CDR1 and CDR2: MNHEY, SVGEGT. The CDR3 DNA reads TGTGCCAGCAGTTACCTCTTGAGGGGCGCAAGGGAGAATCAGCCCCAGCATTTT. It is translated as CASSYLLRGARENQPQHF.

This clonotype appeared a few times. The DNA of the CDR3 is TGTGCCACACACGGAGGGGACACCTACGAGCAGTACTTC. Protein product: CATHGGDTYEQYF. The chain couples TRBV25-1 to TRBJ2-7; perhaps D is TRBD1 or TRBD2 (6 bases each). CDR1 MGHDK and CDR2 SYGVNS come from the germline V gene. The CDR3 has 13 residues. Trimming cost V 10 bases and J 2 bases, with 15 bases left between them.

The chain is built from TRBV20-1 and TRBJ2-3; D call uncertain. Germline V gene lookup returns CDR1 DFQATT and CDR2 SNEGSKA (reference sequence). Trimming left V 4 bases short and J 4 bases short, with 15 bases between. The CDR3 runs 14 residues. CDR3 bases: TGCAGTGCTATCCCCCGCGACTTTCCAGATACGCAGTATTTT. Protein: CSAIPRDFPDTQYF.

This clonotype has a handful of counts. The CDR3 bases are TGCAGTGCTAGAGATATCCTCGGGTGGACCCAGTACTTC. Translating gives CSARDILGWTQYF. This chain links TRBV20-1 with TRBJ2-5, with no clear D. Germline V gene sequence: CDR1 DFQATT, CDR2 SNEGSKA (reference sequence). The CDR3 runs 13 residues. V lost 0 bases and J 7 bases, leaving 12 bases between the germline ends.

The rearrangement uses TRBV12-3 or TRBV12-4 and TRBJ2-3; D not certain. The ends were cut back, 7 bases at V and 1 base at J, with 12 bases in the middle. This CDR3 comprises 14 residues. CDR3 coding DNA: TGTGCCAGCATGGTAGGCATCCGCACAGATACGCAGTATTTT. Translated: CASMVGIRTDTQYF.

The rearrangement uses TRBV5-1 and TRBJ2-4; D perhaps matches TRBD1 (6 bases). V was cut by 0 bases and J by 8 bases, with 15 bases left in between. CDR1 is SGHRS and CDR2 is YFSETQ in the germline V gene. CDR3 length: 15 residues. CDR3 nucleotide sequence: TGCGCCAGCAGCTTGGCCGTCGGGAAGGGGGACATTCAGTACTTC. It translates to CASSLAVGKGDIQYF.

This clonotype has a handful of counts. The chain links TRBV20-1 to TRBJ2-5; TRBD2 might be the D (5 bases). CDR1 is DFQATT, CDR2 SNEGSKA, per germline (reference sequence). The CDR3 contains 16 residues. Trimming shortened V by 1 base and J by 5 bases, and 20 bases separated the two germline ends. The CDR3 sequence: CSARGLRALGAETQYF. The DNA of the CDR3 is TGCAGTGCTAGAGGGCTGCGGGCCCTAGGAGCGGAGACCCAGTACTTC.

This clonotype was seen a few times. The chain combines TRBV5-1 with TRBJ2-3; the D call may be TRBD1 or TRBD2 (5 bases each). The CDR3 consists of 14 residues. V lost 5 bases to trimming and J lost 9 bases, with 19 bases between them. Germline V gives CDR1 SGHRS, CDR2 YFSETQ. The CDR3 DNA reads TGCGCCAGCAGTCCGGGCTACCCGGGGCCGACGCAGTATTTT. Translating gives CASSPGYPGPTQYF. Full variable domain (rest looked up from reference TRBV5-1 and TRBJ2-3): KAGVTQTPRYLIKTRGQQVTLSCSPISGHRSVSWYQQTPGQGLQFLFEYFSETQRNKGNFPGRFSGRQFSNSRSEMNVSTLELGDSALYLCASSPGYPGPTQYFGPGTRLTVL.

The CDR3 loop reads CASNQGVYEQFF. The CDR3 nucleotides are TGCGCCAGCAATCAGGGGGTTTATGAGCAGTTCTTC. The gene calls are TRBV5-1 and TRBJ2-1; the match to TRBD1 covers 7 bases. Unmatched junction bases numbered 5, after V lost 6 bases and J lost 8 bases. Germline V lookup: CDR1 SGHRS, CDR2 YFSETQ. The CDR3 loop spans 12 amino acids.